These 27 T cell receptor beta chains were all obtained from the same sample, sequenced in a study of blood T cell repertoires in COVID-19. Data came from immunoSEQ multiplex PCR; TCRdb stores just in-frame clones and leaves some out. The sample gives about 250,000 clones, about 89% of which show up once; under 2.5% is in the top ten. Material: PBMCs or T cells enriched from blood (not recorded which). The receptors here all came from a woman aged 18-35 years who had recovered from COVID-19.

About this clone itself: Sequence at one end of the junction differs from germline and may be a read error. This chain's CDR3 is CASSRGDRALSGETQYF. CDR3 in DNA: TGTGCTAGCAGCAGAGGGGACAGGGCCTTATCGGGGGAGACCCAGTACTTC. This rearrangement joins TRBV7-7 to TRBJ2-5; 9 bases are a match to TRBD1. Germline V CDR1 and CDR2: SSHAT, FNYEAQ (reference sequence). The CDR3 consists of 17 residues. Looking up the rest from reference TRBV7-7 and TRBJ2-5 gives the full variable domain: GAGVSQSPRYKVTKRGQDVTLRCDPISSHATLYWYQQALGQGPEFLTYFNYEAQPDKSGLPSDRFSAERPEGSISTLTIQRTEQRDSAMYRCASSRGDRALSGETQYFGPGTRLLVL.

This chain joins TRBV7-9 and TRBJ2-5; 10 bases fit TRBD2. CDR3 length: 15 amino acids. Germline assignment: CDR1 SEHNR and CDR2 FQNEAQ (reference sequence). The junction had 9 bases not matched to a gene; V was cut back by 6 bases and J by 5 bases. The CDR3 nucleotides read TGTGCCAGCAGAGGGACTAGCGCTTTAGAGGAGACCCAGTACTTC. Encoded protein: CASRGTSALEETQYF.

The chain links TRBV19 to TRBJ1-5, with TRBD1 identical over 11 bases. Trimming at V came to 7 bases and at J to 11 bases, leaving 16 bases not matched to a gene. Germline V lookup: CDR1 LNHDA, CDR2 SQIVND (reference sequence). The CDR3 sequence is 16 residues long. The DNA for the CDR3 is TGTGCCAGTACCCAACGATCAGGACAGGGGGCAACGGCCCAGCATTTT. Encoded protein: CASTQRSGQGATAQHF.

The chain combines TRBV10-3 with TRBJ2-7; D gene ambiguous. Trimming removed 2 bases at V and 2 bases at J, with 16 bases between. Germline CDR1 reads ENHRY; CDR2 reads SYGVKD. This CDR3 has 16 residues. The DNA of the CDR3 is TGTGCCATCAGTGAGCAGGCACACCCGGCTACCTACGAGCAGTACTTC. As protein: CAISEQAHPATYEQYF.

This clone has a single count. The chain uses TRBV27 and TRBJ1-5; 8 bases are shared with TRBD1. After removal of 4 bases from V and 6 bases from J, the junction contained 8 bases not matched to a gene. This CDR3 spans 15 amino acids. Germline-derived CDR1 and CDR2 are MNHEY and SMNVEV (reference sequence). The CDR3 sequence: CASSSRQGFVQPQHF. The DNA for the CDR3 is TGTGCCAGCAGTTCACGACAGGGGTTTGTTCAGCCCCAGCATTTT.

V usage is TRBV5-1 and J usage is TRBJ1-1, with D hard to call. The V gene's germline CDR1 is SGHRS and CDR2 YFSETQ. V dropped 4 bases and J dropped 1 base, with 14 bases sitting between them. This CDR3 comprises 15 residues. CDR3 sequence (DNA): TGCGCCAGCAGCCCCGGCGCGCGGTCGAACACTGAAGCTTTCTTT. As protein: CASSPGARSNTEAFF.

The chain employs TRBV7-9 and TRBJ2-2; possibly TRBD1 for D (5 bases). V shed 1 base and J shed 6 bases, with 6 bases lying between them. CDR1 SEHNR and CDR2 FQNEAQ come from the germline V gene (reference sequence). This CDR3 comprises 13 residues. The CDR3, as DNA: TGTGCCAGCAGCTTAGGCAGGGCCGGGGAGCTGTTTTTT. Amino acid sequence: CASSLGRAGELFF.

This sequence joins TRBV18 and TRBJ1-1; 7 bases agree with TRBD1. The ends lost 2 bases at V and 1 base at J; junction bases unmatched: 1. CDR3 size: 14 residues. Germline CDR1 KGHSH, CDR2 LQKENI. In nucleotides, the CDR3 is TGTGCCAGCTCACCAGGGGACAGGAACACTGAAGCTTTCTTT. This codes for CASSPGDRNTEAFF.

This chain connects TRBV5-6 to TRBJ2-3, with D maybe TRBD1 (5 bases). V lost 6 bases and J lost 1, with 9 bases in between. The CDR3 loop spans 13 amino acids. CDR1 SGHDT and CDR2 YYEEEE come from the germline V gene. The CDR3 reads CASIMTGTDTQYF. The CDR3 nucleotides are TGTGCCAGCATTATGACAGGCACAGATACGCAGTATTTT.

The chain recombines TRBV27 with TRBJ2-7, with a weak D call TRBD2 (6 bases). V was cut by 7 bases and J by 7 bases, with 17 bases left in between. The germline V gene has CDR1 MNHEY and CDR2 SMNVEV (reference sequence). The CDR3 length is 13 residues. CDR3 bases: TGTGCCAGCACGGCGGGATATAAAGGAGAGCAGTACTTC. Encoded protein: CASTAGYKGEQYF.

This clone was detected once. This chain links TRBV9 with TRBJ1-2, with 7 positions matching TRBD1. The CDR3 has 14 amino acids. V was pared by 1 base and J by 3 bases, with 3 bases of the junction left unmatched. CDR1 SGDLS and CDR2 YYNGEE come from the germline V gene. The CDR3 spells CASSVSQGDYGYTF. The CDR3 DNA sequence: TGTGCCAGCAGCGTATCTCAGGGGGACTATGGCTACACCTTC.

The gene calls are TRBV7-3 and TRBJ2-2; D might be TRBD2 (6 bases). The germline V gene encodes CDR1 SGHTA and CDR2 FQGTGA. V dropped 0 bases and J dropped 6 bases, with 14 bases sitting between them. The CDR3 length is 16 residues. The chain's CDR3 is CASSLTARSGAGELFF. The CDR3 nucleotides are TGTGCCAGCAGCTTAACGGCGAGGTCGGGAGCCGGGGAGCTGTTTTTT.

The sample holds one count of this clone. This chain connects TRBV6-5 to TRBJ1-3; D is possibly TRBD1 (6 bases). The V end was cut by 0 bases, the J end by 0 bases, with 9 bases between. This CDR3 region has 16 residues. CDR1 and CDR2 from the germline V gene are MNHEY and SVGAGI. CDR3 bases: TGTGCCAGCAGTTACTCGACAGGAGCCTCTGGAAACACCATATATTTT. It encodes CASSYSTGASGNTIYF.

This clone appeared once. Other DNA sequences in this specimen translate into the identical CDR3. CDR3 residues: CASSLGRSYEQYF. CDR3 DNA: TGTGCCAGCAGTTTGGGGCGGAGCTACGAGCAGTACTTC. The rearrangement uses TRBV28 and TRBJ2-7; tentative D call: TRBD1 (5 bases). The germline V gene has CDR1 MDHEN and CDR2 SYDVKM. V was shortened by 3 bases and J by 3 bases, with 9 bases between the two germline ends. The CDR3 is 13 residues long.

This chain connects TRBV19 to TRBJ1-5; 9 bases map to TRBD1. CDR3 length equals 12 residues. The V segment lost 4 bases and the J segment 13 bases; nucleotides outside the gene matches: 5. The germline CDR1 and CDR2 sequences are LNHDA and SQIVND (reference sequence). CDR3 sequence (DNA): TGTGCCAGTAGTAACGACGGGACAGGGCAGCATTTT. This sequence encodes CASSNDGTGQHF. The full variable domain, with the rest looked up from reference TRBV19 and TRBJ1-5, is DGGITQSPKYLFRKEGQNVTLSCEQNLNHDAMYWYRQDPGQGLRLIYYSQIVNDFQKGDIAEGYSVSREKKESFPLTVTSAQKNPTAFYLCASSNDGTGQHFGDGTRLSIL.

V usage is TRBV6-5 and J usage is TRBJ2-7; 8 positions agree with TRBD1. V shed 10 bases, J shed 0 bases, and the junction held 8 bases outside the gene matches. The CDR3 loop spans 14 amino acids. Per germline, CDR1 MNHEY and CDR2 SVGAGI. CDR3 DNA sequence: TGTGCCACTGAAACCGGGACAGGCTCCTACGAGCAGTACTTC. It yields the protein CATETGTGSYEQYF.

The V gene is TRBV5-1, the J gene TRBJ1-4; 8 bases line up with TRBD1. The CDR3 covers 14 residues. V lost 3 bases, J lost 10 bases, and 8 bases stayed unmatched. Looked up from germline, CDR1 is SGHRS and CDR2 is YFSETQ. The CDR3 nucleotides read TGCGCCAGCAGCTCGGGACAGACAGGGGTAAAACTGTTTTTT. Its translation: CASSSGQTGVKLFF.

This clone was seen just once. The CDR3 nucleotides read TGTGCCAGCAGTTTATCACAGGGGGCTCTTGTTAATGAAAAACTGTTTTTT. It specifies CASSLSQGALVNEKLFF. This sequence joins TRBV28 and TRBJ1-4; 9 bases are a match to TRBD1. Germline CDR1 is MDHEN and CDR2 is SYDVKM. The CDR3 totals 17 residues. With 1 base clipped from V and 4 bases from J, the junction kept 7 bases outside the gene matches.

The rearrangement links TRBV6-1 to TRBJ2-1, with D maybe TRBD1 (6 bases). This CDR3 spans 17 amino acids. V lost 4 bases and J 7 bases, leaving 23 bases between the germline ends. Looked up from germline, CDR1 is MNHNS and CDR2 is SASEGT. CDR3 loop: CASSGGQAFKSRNEQFF. Written as DNA, the CDR3 is TGTGCCAGCAGTGGGGGGCAGGCGTTTAAGTCTAGGAATGAGCAGTTCTTC.

This chain links TRBV11-2 with TRBJ1-5, with 7 bases aligning to TRBD1. Germline V lookup: CDR1 SGHAT, CDR2 FQNNGV. This CDR3 is 14 amino acids long. The V and J ends lost 1 base and 7 bases, in that order; junction bases with no gene match: 4. The CDR3 DNA reads as TGTGCCAGCAGCTTAGGGGACAGCGGGCAGCCCCAGCATTTT. Translation gives CASSLGDSGQPQHF.

The V call is TRBV6-5, the J call TRBJ1-5; D may be TRBD1 (5 bases). Germline V CDR1 and CDR2: MNHEY, SVGAGI. V was shortened by 8 bases and J by 5 bases, with 7 bases between the two germline ends. The CDR3 has 11 amino acids. DNA of the CDR3: TGTGCCAGCGGGGGGTATCAGCCCCAGCATTTT. Amino acid sequence: CASGGYQPQHF.

The CDR3 DNA is TGTGCCAGCAGCTTGACGGCAGGGCACCGTGGCTACACCTTC. This gives the protein CASSLTAGHRGYTF. The genes are TRBV5-6 and TRBJ1-2; tentative D call: TRBD1 (5 bases). V was shortened by 1 base and J by 7 bases, with 14 bases between the two germline ends. Per germline, CDR1 SGHDT and CDR2 YYEEEE. The CDR3 runs to 14 residues.

The chain links TRBV7-3 to TRBJ1-1; D is ambiguous. This CDR3 is 13 amino acids long. The V gene's germline CDR1 is SGHTA and CDR2 FQGTGA. V lost 3 bases and J 3 bases, leaving 8 bases between the germline ends. The CDR3 is CASSLVQDTEAFF. Here the CDR3 DNA reads TGTGCCAGCAGCTTGGTCCAGGACACTGAAGCTTTCTTT.

The rearrangement joins TRBV7-9 to TRBJ1-1; 7 positions agree with TRBD1. In germline, CDR1 is SEHNR, CDR2 FQNEAQ (reference sequence). The CDR3 contains 12 residues. The V segment lost 6 bases and the J segment 10 bases; nucleotides outside the gene matches: 8. The CDR3 DNA reads TGTGCCAGCAGTGAGGGGGCTAGTGTAGCTTTCTTT. It encodes CASSEGASVAFF.

As concerns this clone: The junction differs from germline at one of its ends, possibly a read error. V is TRBV7-7 and J is TRBJ2-2; tentatively, D is TRBD1 (6 bases). The CDR3 runs to 15 residues. Germline V lookup: CDR1 SSHAT, CDR2 FNYEAQ (reference sequence). This chain's CDR3 is CASSGNPQGIGELFF. The CDR3 nucleotides are TGTGCTAGCAGCGGAAACCCACAGGGTATCGGGGAGCTGTTTTTT.

This clone has only one observation. Relative to the germline gene, one junction end is altered; a read error may explain this. The chain uses TRBV7-9 and TRBJ1-4; perhaps TRBD1 as D (5 bases). Germline V lookup: CDR1 SEHNR, CDR2 FQNEAQ (reference sequence). The CDR3 has 15 residues. The CDR3 spells CASSLAGTHDEKLFF. The DNA of the CDR3 is TGTGCCAGCAGCCTAGCCGGGACTCACGATGAAAAACTGTTTTTT.

With regard to this clone: This specimen includes other DNA sequences encoding the same CDR3. DNA for the CDR3: TGCAGCGTAGGGGGAGAGACCCAGTACTTC. Translating gives CSVGGETQYF. The V call is TRBV29-1, the J call TRBJ2-5; tentative D call: TRBD1 (6 bases). V was cut by 6 bases and J by 4 bases, with 6 bases left in between. The CDR3 has 10 amino acids. Germline V gene lookup returns CDR1 SQVTM and CDR2 ANQGSEA.